The rows below give T cell receptor beta chains drawn from one sample of a study of T cells in Graves' hyperthyroidism and ophthalmopathy. Via MiXCR, TCRdb re-called the multiplex PCR reads, giving one row per CDR3 protein. The repertoire holds fewer than 650,000 distinct CDR3 sequences, with around 13% as singletons. The sequencing sample was made of blood. The receptor source for this set is a woman in her 30s with Graves' hyperthyroidism that later progressed to Graves' ophthalmopathy. The CDR3 runs from the conserved cysteine through the conserved F or W. The order of the fields is J gene, V gene, D gene, clone size, CDR3 DNA, CDR3 protein. The D gene is left open where the match is weak. Size values are once, few and many counts, or a class for expanded clones, and some rows have none.

>TRBJ2-7|TRBV25-1|TRBD1|few
TGTGCCAGCAGTGAATCTAGCAGGGGGCGCCACGAGCAGTACTTC
CASSESSRGRHEQYF
>TRBJ2-7|TRBV25-1|-|-
TGTGCCAGCAGTGTTGAGGTCTCCGGGCCTGGTGAGCAGTACTTC
CASSVEVSGPGEQYF
>TRBJ1-6|TRBV4-1|-|many
TGCGCCAGCAGCCAGGATTCACCCCTCCACTTT
CASSQDSPLHF
>TRBJ1-5|TRBV19|-|few
TGTGCCAGTAGTATAGTTGGGGACTTGGGCAATCAGCCCCAGCATTTT
CASSIVGDLGNQPQHF
>TRBJ2-1|TRBV4-2|-|many
TGTGCCAGCAGCCAAGTCGCACTAGTCGGTGGGAATGAGCAGTTCTTC
CASSQVALVGGNEQFF
>TRBJ2-7|TRBV10-3|TRBD2|many
TGTGCCATCACCACCGAGGGCCCTAGCGGGGGCTCCTACGAGCAGTACTTC
CAITTEGPSGGSYEQYF
>TRBJ1-5|TRBV20-1|-|-
TGCAGTGCTCGAAAGGGCGACCAGCCCCAGCATTTT
CSARKGDQPQHF
>TRBJ1-1|TRBV7-6|TRBD1|many
TGTGCCAGCAGCTATTCCGGGACAGCCATATCCACTGAAGCTTTCTTT
CASSYSGTAISTEAFF
>TRBJ2-7|TRBV20-1|-|-
TGCAGTGCTGGGTACGGTGAGAAAGCCTGGTACGAGCAGTACTTC
CSAGYGEKAWYEQYF
>TRBJ2-7|TRBV2|TRBD1|many
TGTGCCAACCAGCAAGTCGGGACAGGGACGTTGGACTACGAGCAGTACTTC
CANQQVGTGTLDYEQYF
>TRBJ1-6|TRBV11-2|-|many
TGTGCCAGCCGCAGCACGGGGAGCTCCTATAATTCACCCCTCCACTTT
CASRSTGSSYNSPLHF